Relative to its sample, the clone carrying this T cell receptor beta chain is medium-sized. The antigen remains undetermined. After constant-region reverse-primer amplification, full-length variable regions underwent semi-nested PCR with Nested Universal Primer A. TCRdb processed the 5' RACE reads anew with MiXCR; each CDR3 protein has one entry. The sample carries roughly 8,500 distinct CDR3 sequences, 40% to 55% recorded once. The CDR3 totals 14 residues. V lost 2 bases and J 2 bases, leaving 10 bases between the germline ends. CDR1 and CDR2 (germline): MNHEY, SVGAGI. General study findings and limits: Tumor memory CD4+ T cell TCR gene usage was found to cluster with blood and lymph node memory CD4+ cells and with lymph node naive CD4+ cells.

The sorted Tregs were CD4+CD25+CD127-/low cells. Source material: Tregs sorted from a lymph node. This TCR derives from a female donor with breast cancer. The rearrangement joins TRBV6-5 to TRBJ2-7; D might be TRBD2 (5 bases). CDR3 DNA sequence: TGTGCCAGCAGTTACGTTAACGGGACCTACGAGCAGTACTTC. Translation gives CASSYVNGTYEQYF.